Listed here are 30 T cell receptor beta chains from one sample, sequenced in a study of T cells in Graves' hyperthyroidism and ophthalmopathy. Amplification targeted TCR beta CDR3 regions from RNA transcripts. HTBI primers were employed in a first-round RT-PCR of the TCR CDR3. In TCRdb, the multiplex PCR reads were re-called with MiXCR into one record per CDR3 protein. The data hold 250,000 to 400,000 distinct CDR3 sequences, with roughly 15% observed a single time. Sequenced sample: blood. The receptors originated from a woman aged 35 to 49 with Graves' ophthalmopathy.

This clonotype was detected a few times. J is TRBJ2-2 and V is TRBV12-3 or TRBV12-4; D is perhaps TRBD1 (6 bases). Deletions cut 3 bases from V and 3 bases from J, with 14 bases between. This CDR3 has 16 amino acids. CDR3 protein: CASSLRRTDDTGELFF. CDR3 nucleotides: TGTGCCAGCAGTTTGAGGCGGACAGATGACACCGGGGAGCTGTTTTTT.

This clonotype was seen many times. This sequence joins TRBV3-1 and TRBJ2-1; tentatively, D is TRBD1 or TRBD2 (5 bases each). From germline, CDR1 is LGHDT and CDR2 YNNKEL (reference sequence). CDR3 size: 17 residues. The germline V and J ends were trimmed by 7 bases and 2 bases, with 21 bases remaining between them. CDR3 in amino acids: CASTSGGWGSTYNEQFF. The CDR3 DNA is TGTGCCAGCACCTCAGGCGGGTGGGGCAGCACCTACAATGAGCAGTTCTTC.

There are many counts of this clonotype. This chain uses TRBV27 with TRBJ1-1; tentatively, D is TRBD1 (5 bases). V gave up 0 bases and J gave up 0 bases, with 23 bases separating them. The CDR3 spans 20 residues. Germline CDR1 is MNHEY and CDR2 is SMNVEV (reference sequence). This CDR3 is CASSLSPLRGAVGVNTEAFF. CDR3 DNA sequence: TGTGCCAGCAGTTTATCGCCCCTGAGGGGCGCGGTTGGTGTGAACACTGAAGCTTTCTTT.

This clonotype was picked up many times. This chain uses TRBV12-3 or TRBV12-4 with TRBJ2-1; TRBD1 agrees at 9 bases. This CDR3 spans 15 amino acids. V was clipped by 5 bases and J by 5 bases; unmatched bases: 7. The CDR3 DNA is TGTGCCAGCAGTCCCCGGGACAGGGTCCACAATGAGCAGTTCTTC. Amino acids: CASSPRDRVHNEQFF.

This chain links TRBV6-1 with TRBJ2-1; D not resolved. Trimming removed 3 bases from V and 7 bases from J, with 7 bases in between. Looked up from germline, CDR1 is MNHNS and CDR2 is SASEGT. The CDR3 sequence is 12 residues long. The CDR3 DNA reads TGTGCCAGCAGTGATCCGAAGAATGAGCAGTTCTTC. Translating it yields CASSDPKNEQFF.

There are a few counts of this clonotype. This chain connects TRBV2 to TRBJ2-1; 8 bases are shared with TRBD1. Germline V gives CDR1 SNHLY, CDR2 FYNNEI. The CDR3 is made up of 16 amino acids. With 6 bases clipped from V and 3 bases from J, the junction kept 10 bases outside the gene matches. Written as DNA, the CDR3 is TGTGCCAGCAGGTTGGGACAGGCCAGAGGCTACAATGAGCAGTTCTTC. Amino acids: CASRLGQARGYNEQFF.

There are many counts of this clonotype. V gene TRBV11-2 combines with J gene TRBJ1-3; possible D gene TRBD1, 5 bases. This CDR3 region has 15 residues. From germline, CDR1 is SGHAT and CDR2 FQNNGV. Trimming cost V 5 bases and J 2 bases, with 13 bases left between them. The CDR3 bases are TGTGCCAGCAGCGGGATCAGGGATCCTGGAAACACCATATATTTT. It yields the protein CASSGIRDPGNTIYF.

Many counts were recorded for this clonotype. Written as DNA, the CDR3 is TGTGCCAGCAGCCGAACAGGGCTAGGGTTCCACACAGATACGCAGTATTTT. Protein sequence: CASSRTGLGFHTDTQYF. The V and J genes are TRBV7-8 and TRBJ2-3; maybe TRBD1 (6 bases). The germline gives CDR1 SGHVS, CDR2 FQNEAQ. Trimming took 5 bases from V and 2 from J, leaving 20 bases between them. This CDR3 is 17 amino acids long.

There are many counts of this clonotype. The V gene is TRBV11-2, the J gene TRBJ1-6; a weak D match, TRBD1 (5 bases). Deletions cut 1 base from V and 6 bases from J, with 10 bases between. This CDR3 spans 15 amino acids. Germline V gives CDR1 SGHAT, CDR2 FQNNGV. The DNA of the CDR3 is TGTGCCAGCAGCTTAGGGGGGGTCCCTAATTCACCCCTCCACTTT. Protein: CASSLGGVPNSPLHF.

This clonotype was observed many times. V is TRBV20-1 and J is TRBJ2-5; 13 nucleotides align to TRBD2. The CDR3 extends over 18 amino acids. Losses at the gene ends were 0 bases for V and 2 bases for J; bases not matched to a gene: 9. CDR1 is DFQATT, CDR2 SNEGSKA, per germline (reference sequence). The CDR3 nucleotides read TGCAGTGCTAGAGATCTCGCGGGACTAGCGGGACTACAAGAGACCCAGTACTTC. As protein: CSARDLAGLAGLQETQYF.

The rearrangement links TRBV7-9 to TRBJ2-3; D ambiguous. CDR3 size: 17 residues. Germline assignment: CDR1 SEHNR and CDR2 FQNEAQ (reference sequence). V lost 6 bases and J lost 3, with 22 bases in between. The CDR3 nucleotides are TGTGCCAGCAGTCAACCCCACGGCGCGGACGCAACAGATACGCAGTATTTT. Translation: CASSQPHGADATDTQYF.

This clonotype showed up many times. The genes are TRBV3-1 and TRBJ2-7; D is undetermined. The CDR3 loop spans 15 amino acids. V lost 0 bases, J lost 0 bases, and 9 bases lay in between. CDR1 LGHDT and CDR2 YNNKEL come from the germline V gene (reference sequence). CDR3 bases: TGTGCCAGCAGCCAAGAGAACGCACGCTCCTACGAGCAGTACTTC. Its protein is CASSQENARSYEQYF.

V and J are TRBV11-2 and TRBJ2-5, with D hard to call. From germline, CDR1 is SGHAT and CDR2 FQNNGV. V was trimmed by 5 bases and J by 4 bases, leaving 17 bases between them. The CDR3 sequence is 15 residues long. CDR3 protein: CASSPQFWGGETQYF. The CDR3 bases are TGTGCCAGCAGCCCACAGTTTTGGGGTGGAGAGACCCAGTACTTC.

In this sample, this clonotype turned up many times. The rearrangement links TRBV12-3 or TRBV12-4 to TRBJ2-2; D tentatively fits TRBD1 or TRBD2 (5 bases each). Trimming removed 2 bases at V and 6 bases at J, with 13 bases between. The CDR3 covers 15 residues. CDR3 sequence reads: CASSLSGAGAGELFF. The CDR3 bases are TGTGCCAGCAGTTTATCCGGGGCCGGGGCCGGGGAGCTGTTTTTT.

This clonotype was seen at least ten times. The V gene is TRBV2, the J gene TRBJ2-1; 9 bases line up with TRBD2. Germline-derived CDR1 and CDR2 are SNHLY and FYNNEI. Unmatched junction bases numbered 8, after V lost 7 bases and J lost 4 bases. This CDR3 contains 15 residues. CDR3 sequence (DNA): TGTGCCAGCAACTTAGCGGGGGCCTTATACAATGAGCAGTTCTTC. Its protein is CASNLAGALYNEQFF.

This clonotype was seen a handful of times. This chain uses TRBV20-1 with TRBJ2-4, with a tentative D call TRBD2 (5 bases). V was pared by 4 bases and J by 8 bases, with 12 bases between. The CDR3 length is 12 residues. Germline CDR1 is DFQATT and CDR2 is SNEGSKA (reference sequence). The chain's CDR3 is CSATSGKDIQYF. The DNA for the CDR3 is TGCAGTGCTACTTCCGGGAAGGACATTCAGTACTTC.

There are many counts of this clonotype. The chain links TRBV27 to TRBJ2-3, with 9 bases fitting TRBD2. CDR1 and CDR2 from the germline V gene are MNHEY and SMNVEV (reference sequence). V trimming: 3 bases; J trimming: 3 bases; junction bases outside the gene matches: 4. The length of the CDR3 is 15 residues. The CDR3 sequence: CASSFWREGTDTQYF. In DNA, the CDR3 is TGTGCCAGCAGTTTTTGGCGGGAGGGTACAGATACGCAGTATTTT.

This clonotype was observed many times. CDR3 loop: CASSRQGLSNQPQHF. The DNA of the CDR3 is TGTGCCAGCAGTAGACAAGGCCTTAGTAATCAGCCCCAGCATTTT. The chain employs TRBV12-3 or TRBV12-4 and TRBJ1-5; no firm D call. This CDR3 is built from 15 residues. The ends were cut back, 5 bases at V and 4 bases at J, with 15 bases in the middle.

This chain uses TRBV29-1 with TRBJ2-2, with 11 nucleotides matching TRBD2. The CDR3 loop spans 15 amino acids. Per the germline V gene, CDR1 is SQVTM and CDR2 is ANQGSEA. Trimming at V came to 5 bases and at J to 4 bases, leaving 6 bases not matched to a gene. CDR3 sequence reads: CSVFLAGGFTGELFF. The DNA for the CDR3 is TGCAGCGTTTTTCTAGCGGGAGGTTTCACCGGGGAGCTGTTTTTT.

This clonotype occurred many times. V usage is TRBV6-1 and J usage is TRBJ1-1; D ambiguous. The length of the CDR3 is 15 residues. CDR1 is MNHNS and CDR2 is SASEGT in the germline V gene. Trimming stripped 1 base from V and 1 base from J, with 10 bases between. The CDR3 loop is CASSEVGVPNTEAFF. The CDR3 nucleotides are TGTGCCAGCAGTGAAGTCGGGGTCCCGAACACTGAAGCTTTCTTT.

The chain links TRBV20-1 to TRBJ2-3; TRBD1 matches at 11 bases. The V and J ends lost 4 bases and 4 bases, in that order; junction bases with no gene match: 4. The length of the CDR3 is 14 residues. Germline-derived CDR1 and CDR2 are DFQATT and SNEGSKA (reference sequence). CDR3 amino acids: CSAKTGQGADTQYF. The CDR3 DNA reads TGCAGTGCTAAAACGGGACAGGGGGCAGATACGCAGTATTTT.

This clonotype was observed at least ten times. The chain is built from TRBV6-2 or TRBV6-3 and TRBJ1-1; 8 nucleotides match TRBD1. V was clipped by 5 bases and J by 6 bases; unmatched bases: 14. The germline V gene has CDR1 MNHEY and CDR2 SVGEGT. The length of the CDR3 is 16 residues. CDR3 DNA: TGTGCCAGCAGTCTTATAACCGGGACAGGCGGCGCTGAAGCTTTCTTT. Its protein is CASSLITGTGGAEAFF.

This clonotype came up a few times. A read error is possible here, since a much larger clone lies one base away. The chain combines TRBV20-1 with TRBJ2-1; no firm D call. Germline CDR1 and CDR2: DFQATT and SNEGSKA (reference sequence). This CDR3 is 12 amino acids long. V was cut by 0 bases and J by 6 bases, with 6 bases left in between. The CDR3 loop reads CSAREHGNEQFF. CDR3 DNA sequence: TGCAGTGCTAGAGAGCACGGCAATGAGCAGTTCTTC.

This clonotype was seen ten or more times. The V call is TRBV28, the J call TRBJ2-7; D possibly uses TRBD1 or TRBD2 (7 bases each). V lost 5 bases and J 0 bases, leaving 26 bases between the germline ends. CDR1 is MDHEN, CDR2 SYDVKM, per germline. The CDR3 covers 19 residues. This CDR3 is CASSNRDRVDERDSYEQYF. The CDR3 DNA sequence: TGTGCCAGCAGTAACCGGGACAGAGTCGACGAGCGGGACTCCTACGAGCAGTACTTC.

This clonotype was seen at least ten times. The chain recombines TRBV12-3 or TRBV12-4 with TRBJ2-4; D ambiguous. The ends were cut back, 2 bases at V and 6 bases at J, with 14 bases in the middle. The CDR3 loop spans 15 amino acids. The CDR3 sequence: CASSLTGESGNIQYF. The CDR3, as DNA: TGTGCCAGCAGTTTAACTGGAGAATCTGGAAACATTCAGTACTTC.

This clonotype came up many times. The chain employs TRBV29-1 and TRBJ1-1, with D perhaps TRBD1 (6 bases). The germline CDR1 and CDR2 sequences are SQVTM and ANQGSEA. Trimming took 2 bases from V and 1 from J, leaving 11 bases between them. The CDR3 covers 14 residues. CDR3 sequence (DNA): TGCAGCGTTGAACTCAGGGGTCGGAACACTGAAGCTTTCTTT. Translated: CSVELRGRNTEAFF.

This clonotype was observed many times. The J gene is TRBJ2-5, the V gene TRBV7-9; D might be TRBD2 (5 bases). The germline V gene encodes CDR1 SEHNR and CDR2 FQNEAQ (reference sequence). This CDR3 has 14 residues. Trimming stripped 5 bases from V and 9 bases from J, with 19 bases between. The CDR3 DNA is TGTGCCAGCAGCCCCTGGCTAGCTGCCAGAGCCCAGTACTTC. This encodes CASSPWLAARAQYF.

This clonotype was counted many times. The chain recombines TRBV28 with TRBJ2-5; possible D gene TRBD2, 6 bases. Per germline, CDR1 MDHEN and CDR2 SYDVKM. This CDR3 spans 16 amino acids. Between the trimmed V and J ends, which lost 3 bases and 5 bases, there was a span of 19 bases. The CDR3 spells CASSLGGFGSSETQYF. DNA of the CDR3: TGTGCCAGCAGTTTGGGGGGTTTCGGGAGTTCGGAGACCCAGTACTTC.

This clonotype was counted at least ten times. The chain joins TRBV11-2 to TRBJ2-2; a weak D match, TRBD1 (6 bases). The CDR3 loop spans 14 amino acids. V lost 3 bases, J lost 7 bases, and 12 bases lay in between. CDR1 and CDR2 from the germline V gene are SGHAT and FQNNGV. The CDR3 here is CASSFNRVGGELFF. CDR3 nucleotides: TGTGCCAGCAGCTTCAACAGGGTGGGCGGGGAGCTGTTTTTT.

This clonotype was seen at least ten times. This chain connects TRBV12-3 or TRBV12-4 to TRBJ1-1; no clear D gene. This CDR3 spans 14 amino acids. The V and J ends lost 10 bases and 1 base respectively, with 16 bases between them. CDR3 region: CATTGRTRNTEAFF. The CDR3 coding sequence is TGTGCCACCACCGGACGGACGAGGAACACTGAAGCTTTCTTT.